This entry describes one T cell receptor (beta chain). Its antigen is currently unknown. The sample originates from a study of cytomegalovirus exposure and HLA in healthy donors. Study-level information: In a previous analysis, around 110 million unique TCR beta sequences were found from 170 million or so T cells. Study-wide results and limits: Across donors, presence/absence analyses took sequencing depth to be roughly uniform.

PCR amplification relied on 60 Vbeta primers (plus 13 Jbeta primers). TCRdb's copy holds only in-frame clones and misses some; the assay was immunoSEQ multiplex PCR. The repertoire table contains over 100,000 clones. The CDR3 loop spans 13 amino acids. The V and J ends lost 7 bases and 4 bases respectively, with 11 bases between them. CDR1 and CDR2 from the germline V gene are SGDLS and YYNGEE. V usage is TRBV9 and J usage is TRBJ1-4, with a possible D match to TRBD1 (6 bases). Material: PBMCs. This TCR derives from a man aged 18 to 29 in good health and CMV-seronegative. The DNA for the CDR3 is TGTGCCAGCGGGGGACATTATAATGAAAAACTGTTTTTT. The encoded protein is CASGGHYNEKLFF.